These 8 T cell receptor beta chains came from one sample sequenced in a study of T cell responses to AZD1222 COVID-19 vaccine. TCRdb keeps only in-frame clones here, not all; method: immunoSEQ multiplex PCR. This table holds tens of thousands of clones, over 80% found once. The material was peripheral blood, obtained 28 days after the second dose of the MenACWY control vaccine. These receptors all stem from an adult who received the MenACWY meningococcal vaccine as a control.

This chain uses TRBV6-6 with TRBJ2-5; D may match TRBD1 or TRBD2 (5 bases each). The V end was cut by 5 bases, the J end by 1 base, with 14 bases between. Per germline, CDR1 MNHNY and CDR2 SVGAGI (reference sequence). This CDR3 comprises 15 residues. CDR3 DNA sequence: TGTGCCAGCAGTACCAGAGAGGGGCTCCAAGAGACCCAGTACTTC. Its protein is CASSTREGLQETQYF.

The rearrangement uses TRBV5-4 and TRBJ2-6, with TRBD1 as a possible D gene (6 bases). The germline V gene has CDR1 SGHNT and CDR2 YYREEE (reference sequence). V was pared by 5 bases and J by 1 base, with 10 bases between. The CDR3 runs 15 residues. The CDR3: CASRPQGSGANVLTF. The CDR3, as DNA: TGTGCCAGCAGGCCACAGGGATCTGGGGCCAACGTCCTGACTTTC.

The chain links TRBV24-1 to TRBJ2-7; 13 positions agree with TRBD2. J was trimmed by 4 bases and V by 7 bases; bases with no gene match: 9. This CDR3 contains 16 residues. Germline CDR1 reads KGHDR; CDR2 reads SFDVKD. The CDR3 loop reads CATSAPGLAGIYEQYF. DNA of the CDR3: TGTGCCACCAGCGCACCGGGACTAGCGGGAATTTACGAGCAGTACTTC.

The chain has TRBV5-1 and TRBJ2-7; TRBD2 agrees at 10 bases. Germline values: CDR1 SGHRS, CDR2 YFSETQ. The V and J ends lost 4 bases and 0 bases, in that order; junction bases with no gene match: 4. The CDR3 runs 15 residues. The CDR3 region has the DNA TGCGCCAGCAGCCAAGTAGCGGGAGGCTCCTACGAGCAGTACTTC. Protein sequence: CASSQVAGGSYEQYF. The complete variable domain, with remaining parts taken from reference TRBV5-1 and TRBJ2-7, reads KAGVTQTPRYLIKTRGQQVTLSCSPISGHRSVSWYQQTPGQGLQFLFEYFSETQRNKGNFPGRFSGRQFSNSRSEMNVSTLELGDSALYLCASSQVAGGSYEQYFGPGTRLTVT.

This clone was counted once. The chain uses TRBV4-3 and TRBJ1-5; D remains ambiguous. Looked up from germline, CDR1 is LGHNA and CDR2 is YSLEER. The CDR3 runs 16 residues. The V end lost 3 bases, the J end lost 5 bases, and 17 bases lay between the germline ends. The CDR3 protein is CASSQEVQAWDQPQHF. The CDR3 DNA reads TGCGCCAGCAGCCAGGAGGTCCAGGCATGGGATCAGCCCCAGCATTTT.

This clone came up once. The V call is TRBV19, the J call TRBJ1-2, with 10 bases fitting TRBD1. The CDR3 has 15 amino acids. Germline V gives CDR1 LNHDA, CDR2 SQIVND (reference sequence). V lost 5 bases and J lost 1; bases outside the gene matches: 4. The DNA of the CDR3 is TGTGCCAGTAGTTCGGGACAGGGGATTAACTATGGCTACACCTTC. This encodes CASSSGQGINYGYTF.

As DNA, the CDR3 is TGTGCCAGCAGCTTAGCCATACCCACGTCTGGAAACACCATATATTTT. Translating gives CASSLAIPTSGNTIYF. The chain carries TRBV7-2 and TRBJ1-3, with D unclear. This CDR3 comprises 16 residues. Looked up from germline, CDR1 is SGHTA and CDR2 is FQGNSA. Trimming stripped 0 bases from V and 1 base from J, with 10 bases between.

The chain combines TRBV20-1 with TRBJ1-4; D remains ambiguous. The CDR3 extends over 11 amino acids. Germline loops: CDR1 DFQATT, CDR2 SNEGSKA (reference sequence). The germline V and J ends were trimmed by 1 base and 8 bases, with 5 bases remaining between them. This CDR3 is CSARGPEKLFF. The CDR3 DNA is TGCAGTGCTAGAGGGCCGGAAAAACTGTTTTTT.